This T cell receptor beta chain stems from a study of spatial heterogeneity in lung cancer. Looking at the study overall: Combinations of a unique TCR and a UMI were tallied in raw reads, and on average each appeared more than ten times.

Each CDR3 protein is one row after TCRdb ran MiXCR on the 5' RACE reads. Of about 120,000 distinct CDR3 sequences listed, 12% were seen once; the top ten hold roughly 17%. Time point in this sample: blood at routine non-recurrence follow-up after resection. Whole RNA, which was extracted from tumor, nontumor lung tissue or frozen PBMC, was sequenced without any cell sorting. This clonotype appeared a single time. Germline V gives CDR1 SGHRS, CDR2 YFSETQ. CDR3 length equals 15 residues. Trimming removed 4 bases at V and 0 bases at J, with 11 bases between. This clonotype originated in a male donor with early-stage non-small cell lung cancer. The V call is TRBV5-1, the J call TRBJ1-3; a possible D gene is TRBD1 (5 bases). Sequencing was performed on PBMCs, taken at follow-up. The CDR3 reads CASSNQGNSGNTIYF. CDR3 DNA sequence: TGCGCCAGCAGCAATCAGGGAAACTCTGGAAACACCATATATTTT.